These 6 T cell receptor beta chains were all obtained from the same sample, sequenced in a study of OX40 agonist ivuxolimab in advanced cancers. Data came from immunoSEQ multiplex PCR; TCRdb stores just in-frame clones and leaves some out. The table has roughly 35,000 clones, 88% seen once. The sample in question was CD4+ or CD8+ T cells sorted from blood, obtained in a trial of the OX40 agonist ivuxolimab. Every receptor here comes from an adult with an advanced solid tumor such as melanoma, head and neck, liver or kidney cancer.

The J gene is TRBJ2-1, the V gene TRBV7-9; D perhaps matches TRBD2 (6 bases). V was shortened by 4 bases and J by 6 bases, with 10 bases between the two germline ends. Per the germline V gene, CDR1 is SEHNR and CDR2 is FQNEAQ (reference sequence). This CDR3 has 13 amino acids. The CDR3 protein is CASSSEGSNEQFF. The CDR3 DNA is TGTGCCAGCAGCTCGGAGGGAAGCAATGAGCAGTTCTTC. The full variable domain, rest sourced from reference TRBV7-9 and TRBJ2-1, is DTGVSQNPRHKITKRGQNVTFRCDPISEHNRLYWYRQTLGQGPEFLTYFQNEAQLEKSRLLSDRFSAERPKGSFSTLEIQRTEQGDSAMYLCASSSEGSNEQFFGPGTRLTVL.

Only a few counts were recorded for this clone. CDR3 sequence reads: CASSAGLGTEAFF. DNA of the CDR3: TGTGCCAGCAGCGCGGGACTGGGCACTGAAGCTTTCTTT. The gene calls are TRBV14 and TRBJ1-1, with TRBD1 as a possible D gene (5 bases). Germline V CDR1 and CDR2: SGHDN, FVKESK. Trimming cost V 5 bases and J 4 bases, with 11 bases left between them. The CDR3 is 13 amino acids.

CDR3 coding DNA: TGCGCCAGCAGCCCTGTTTCGCGGGGCGAACTTACTAACTATGGCTACACCTTC. Protein sequence: CASSPVSRGELTNYGYTF. V gene TRBV5-1 combines with J gene TRBJ1-2, with a possible D match to TRBD1 (5 bases). V gave up 4 bases and J gave up 0 bases, with 22 bases separating them. Germline assignment: CDR1 SGHRS and CDR2 YFSETQ. The CDR3 is 18 amino acids.

The chain is built from TRBV2 and TRBJ2-1; 8 positions match TRBD1. The V gene end was trimmed by 6 bases and the J gene end by 7 bases; junction bases not matched to a gene: 11. Germline V gene sequence: CDR1 SNHLY, CDR2 FYNNEI. The CDR3 is 15 residues long. CDR3 residues: CASSRTGTGFNEQFF. The CDR3 DNA reads TGTGCCAGCAGCCGCACCGGGACAGGCTTTAATGAGCAGTTCTTC.

This chain uses TRBV29-1 with TRBJ2-2; no firm D call. Looked up from germline, CDR1 is SQVTM and CDR2 is ANQGSEA. The CDR3 is 13 residues long. The V gene lost 0 bases and the J gene lost 5 bases, with 7 bases spanning the gap. CDR3 in DNA: TGCAGCGTTGAAGATTTGGGAACCGGGGAGCTGTTTTTT. Translation: CSVEDLGTGELFF.

The rearrangement links TRBV10-3 to TRBJ2-7; 7 positions agree with TRBD2. Germline V gene lookup returns CDR1 ENHRY and CDR2 SYGVKD. This CDR3 has 12 residues. The V segment lost 8 bases and the J segment 3 bases; nucleotides outside the gene matches: 4. The CDR3 DNA reads TGTGCCATCGGTAGGGAGGGCTACGAGCAGTACTTC. Translated: CAIGREGYEQYF.